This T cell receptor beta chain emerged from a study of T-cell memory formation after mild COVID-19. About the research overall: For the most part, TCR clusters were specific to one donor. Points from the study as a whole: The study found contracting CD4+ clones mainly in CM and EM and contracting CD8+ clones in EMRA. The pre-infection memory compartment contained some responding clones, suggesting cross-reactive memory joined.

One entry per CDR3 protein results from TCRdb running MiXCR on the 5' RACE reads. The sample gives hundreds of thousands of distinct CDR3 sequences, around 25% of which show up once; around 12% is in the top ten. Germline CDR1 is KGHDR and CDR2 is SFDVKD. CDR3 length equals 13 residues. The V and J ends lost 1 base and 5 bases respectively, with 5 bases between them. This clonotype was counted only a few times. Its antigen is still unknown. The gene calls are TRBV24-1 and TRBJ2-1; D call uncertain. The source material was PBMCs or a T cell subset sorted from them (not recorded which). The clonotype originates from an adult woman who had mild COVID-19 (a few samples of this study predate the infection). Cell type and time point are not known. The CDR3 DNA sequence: TGTGCCACCAGTGATTTCCAGAACAATGAGCAGTTCTTC. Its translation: CATSDFQNNEQFF.